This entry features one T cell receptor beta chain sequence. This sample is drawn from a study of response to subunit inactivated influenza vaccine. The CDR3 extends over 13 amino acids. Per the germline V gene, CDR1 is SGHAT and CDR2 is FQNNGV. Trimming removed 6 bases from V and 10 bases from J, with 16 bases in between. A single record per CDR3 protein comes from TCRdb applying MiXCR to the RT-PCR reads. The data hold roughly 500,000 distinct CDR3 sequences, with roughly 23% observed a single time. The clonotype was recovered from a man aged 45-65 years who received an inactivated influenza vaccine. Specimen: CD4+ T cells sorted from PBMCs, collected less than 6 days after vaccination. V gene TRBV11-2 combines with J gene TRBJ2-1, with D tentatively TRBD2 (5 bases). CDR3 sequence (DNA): TGTGCCAGCAGGAGCATGCAGCGGCCCGAGCAGTTCTTC. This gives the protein CASRSMQRPEQFF.